The present TCR beta chain was sequenced within a study of blood T cell repertoires in COVID-19 (dated by TCRdb to between 2020 and 2021). For the wider study: Collaborator samples came from the United States, Italy and Spain and covered acute and convalescent phases of COVID-19. HLA class I and class II types, where available, came from metadata supplied by the sample provider rather than from assay-based typing. The prospective study material was composed of cDNA or gDNA derived from T cells, B-cell-depleted T cells, or PBMCs. The samples were drawn from two sources: the first 160 participants of the ongoing ImmuneRACE study, and 950 to 1,500 subjects contributed by 6 global collaborators. Sample metadata almost always included a de-identified subject ID, COVID-19 status, age in years and sex. The repertoires were released in a freely available public database meant as a resource for research on the immune response to SARS-CoV-2. Deeply sampled blood TCRbeta repertoires from subjects exposed to, actively infected with, or recovered from COVID-19 were included in the dataset.

In the case of this clone: Its antigen has not been determined. No base-level quality is on record; no much larger clone is a single base apart.

TCRbeta CDR3 regions were amplified from genomic DNA by means of the immunoSEQ Assay, a bias-controlled multiplex PCR. On the authors' methods: Nucleated cell counts per sample were estimated from amplification of reference gene primers within the assay. To quantify the absolute abundance of each unique TCRbeta CDR3 rearrangement, sequence reads were collapsed and filtered. Productive Simpson clonality was computed per sample as the square root of Simpson's diversity index over productive rearrangements. In TCRdb, the immuneACCESS table is reduced to in-frame sequences with V and J assigned. These tables do not hold every clone; where another copy was compared, an unresolved V gene accounts for under half, and the others remain unexplained. V, J and clone size are those of that table, while D and trimming were read from the DNA. The sample table holds about 220,000 clones, of which roughly 88% were seen once. Jointly, the top ten make up roughly 2.3% of the sample.

Overall study results and their limits: Clinical and demographic metadata were provided uncurated, with the amount varying by source and participant.

Samples from volunteer blood donors who had recovered from COVID-19 were contributed by a second Seattle source. Collaborating institutions collected whole blood in K2EDTA tubes following their own protocols. For TCRbeta analysis, collaborator samples were shipped as frozen whole blood, as isolated PBMCs, or as DNA extracted from either sample type. The TCR sequence derives from a young man who had recovered from COVID-19. Material for sequencing was peripheral blood.

The base sequence is TGTGCCAGCAGCTTAGTCTGGAGCGAGAACTATGGCTACACCTTC. The resulting protein is CASSLVWSENYGYTF. The rearranged chain carries TRBV7-2 and TRBJ1-2; the D gene identity is not certain. The germline V gene yields SGHTA for CDR1 and FQGNSA for CDR2. The CDR3 holds 15 amino acids from the cysteine to the phenylalanine. Solely the CDR3 DNA is kept, with 45 bases framed from the first base. V gives up 1 base and J gives up 2 bases, and the segment between their germline ends measures 11 bases.